This T cell receptor beta chain was recovered during a study of cytomegalovirus exposure and HLA in healthy donors (dated by TCRdb to 2016 to 2017). About the investigation overall: The roughly 670 repertoires of the first cohort and the 95 to 150 validation repertoires were produced on the same platform, according to a later analysis. The aim of the study was to test whether cataloging public T cell receptors could identify signatures of past pathogen exposure. In addition to the first cohort of several hundred subjects, a separate validation cohort of approximately 130 different subjects was used. To predict cytomegalovirus infection status, the study brought together high-throughput TCR immunosequencing, statistical association of individual TCRs with disease status, and machine learning.

The donors were included in the validation cohort of 90 to 150 subjects, a group kept apart from the roughly 730-subject first cohort. Library method: the immunoSEQ multiplex PCR assay. The study's own analysis went as follows. A statistical classification framework was built to diagnose cytomegalovirus status from the catalog of TCR beta chain sequences. The table was pulled from immuneACCESS by TCRdb, which kept in-frame rearrangements only. Such tables lose some clones; where checked, under half of the loss comes from unresolved V genes, and the rest has no known cause. V and J calls and clone size are copied from that table; D and trimming were computed from the DNA. Counted in this sample were 200,000 or so clones; 88% of them appeared once. The ten biggest clones cover just under 3% of the sample. Overall study outcomes, separate from this receptor: Three of the identified cytomegalovirus-associated TCR beta chains were confirmed in vitro to be specific for cytomegalovirus antigens. A total of 150 to 200 TCR beta chains were listed by the study as associated with cytomegalovirus. In both the original and validation cohorts, the classifier was reported to diagnose cytomegalovirus status with high specificity and sensitivity. Across donors, most TCR sequences were observed very rarely, whereas some public TCRs were present in many individuals. Subsequent analysis determined that TCRs grouped into clusters in the first cohort also showed a tendency toward co-occurrence across the 90 to 150 validation repertoires, and 94% of cluster scores exceeded 0. According to the authors, the approach could potentially be generalized to other disease states and immunological phenotypes. A later analysis had no HLA typing for the validation cohort, so co-occurrence there was scored across all 120 repertoires.

This clone was seen once. Its antigen specificity is not known. No base quality values were provided; no much bigger clone lies one nucleotide off. V trim: 6 bases; J trim: 0 bases; unmatched bases: 4. Its CDR3 holds 14 amino acids, cysteine through phenylalanine. Only the CDR3 DNA stays, 42 bases, in frame from base 1. The germline V gene yields SQVTM for CDR1 and ANQGSEA for CDR2. Sequencing input: PBMCs. This TCR came from a woman aged 18-29 years in good health and CMV-seronegative. This chain is built from TRBV29-1 and TRBJ2-7, with 11 central nucleotides matching TRBD1. The sequenced DNA: TGCAGCGTACCGGGGACAGGGGGCTCCTACGAGCAGTACTTC. It translates as CSVPGTGGSYEQYF.